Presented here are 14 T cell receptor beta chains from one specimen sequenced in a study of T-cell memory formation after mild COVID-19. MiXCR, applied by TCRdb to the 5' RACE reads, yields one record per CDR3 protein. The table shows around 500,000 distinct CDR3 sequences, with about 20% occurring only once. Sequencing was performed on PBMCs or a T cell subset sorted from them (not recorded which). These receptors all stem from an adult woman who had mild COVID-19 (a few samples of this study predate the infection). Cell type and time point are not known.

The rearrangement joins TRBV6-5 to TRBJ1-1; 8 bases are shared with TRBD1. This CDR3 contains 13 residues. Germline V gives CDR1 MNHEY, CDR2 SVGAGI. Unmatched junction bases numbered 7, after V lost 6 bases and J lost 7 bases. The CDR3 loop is CASRGTGAFEAFF. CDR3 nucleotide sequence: TGTGCCAGCAGGGGGACAGGAGCCTTTGAAGCTTTCTTT.

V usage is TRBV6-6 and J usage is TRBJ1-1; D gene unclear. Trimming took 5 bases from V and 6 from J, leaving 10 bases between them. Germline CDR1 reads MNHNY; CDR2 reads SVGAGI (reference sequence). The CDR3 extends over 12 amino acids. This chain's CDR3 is CASSATRPEAFF. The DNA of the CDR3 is TGTGCCAGCAGTGCAACTCGACCTGAAGCTTTCTTT.

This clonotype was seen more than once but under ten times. CDR3 sequence: CASSHSGGNSYEQYF. The CDR3 coding sequence is TGTGCCAGCAGCCATAGCGGGGGGAACTCCTACGAGCAGTACTTC. The chain joins TRBV2 to TRBJ2-7; TRBD2 matches at 10 bases. V shed 6 bases, J shed 0 bases, and the junction held 5 bases outside the gene matches. Germline values: CDR1 SNHLY, CDR2 FYNNEI. The CDR3 totals 15 residues.

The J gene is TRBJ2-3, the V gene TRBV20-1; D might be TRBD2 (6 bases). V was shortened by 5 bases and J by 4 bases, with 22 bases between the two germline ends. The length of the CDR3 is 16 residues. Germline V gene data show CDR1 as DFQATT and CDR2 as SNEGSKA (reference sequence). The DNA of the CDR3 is TGCAGTGCTGATTCTCGATCGGAGGGCGGCGCAGATACGCAGTATTTT. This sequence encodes CSADSRSEGGADTQYF.

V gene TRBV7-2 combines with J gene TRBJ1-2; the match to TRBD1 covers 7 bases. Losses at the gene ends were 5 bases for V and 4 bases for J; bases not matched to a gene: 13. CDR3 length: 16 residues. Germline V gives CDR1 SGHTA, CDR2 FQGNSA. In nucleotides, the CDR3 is TGTGCCAGCAGCAAATCCGGGACAGAGATAATCTATGGCTACACCTTC. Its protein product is CASSKSGTEIIYGYTF.

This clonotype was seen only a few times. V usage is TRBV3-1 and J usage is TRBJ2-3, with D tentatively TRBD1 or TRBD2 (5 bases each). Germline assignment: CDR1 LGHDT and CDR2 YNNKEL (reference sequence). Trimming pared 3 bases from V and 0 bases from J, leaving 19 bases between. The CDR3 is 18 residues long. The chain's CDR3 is CASSQRGTGSTSTDTQYF. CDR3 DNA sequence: TGTGCCAGCAGCCAGAGGGGAACAGGTTCAACTAGCACAGATACGCAGTATTTT.

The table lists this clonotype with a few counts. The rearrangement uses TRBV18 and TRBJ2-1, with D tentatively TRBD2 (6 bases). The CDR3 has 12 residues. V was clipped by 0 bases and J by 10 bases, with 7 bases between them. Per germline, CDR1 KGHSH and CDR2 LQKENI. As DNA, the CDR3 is TGTGCCAGCTCACCACCCCTAGCGGAGCAGTTCTTC. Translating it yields CASSPPLAEQFF.

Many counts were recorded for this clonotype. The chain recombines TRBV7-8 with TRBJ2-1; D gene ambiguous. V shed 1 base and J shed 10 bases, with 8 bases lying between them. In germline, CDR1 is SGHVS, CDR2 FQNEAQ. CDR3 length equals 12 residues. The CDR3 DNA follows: TGTGCCAGCAGCTTAGTGGGCGGAGAGCAGTTCTTC. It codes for CASSLVGGEQFF. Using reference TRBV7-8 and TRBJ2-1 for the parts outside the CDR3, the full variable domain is GAGVSQSPRYKVAKRGQDVALRCDPISGHVSLFWYQQALGQGPEFLTYFQNEAQLDKSGLPSDRFFAERPEGSVSTLKIQRTQQEDSAVYLCASSLVGGEQFFGPGTRLTVL.

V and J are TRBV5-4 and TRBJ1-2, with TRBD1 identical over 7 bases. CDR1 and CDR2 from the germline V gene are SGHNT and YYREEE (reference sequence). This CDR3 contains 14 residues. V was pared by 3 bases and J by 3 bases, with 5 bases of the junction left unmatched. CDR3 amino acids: CASSSRDSYYGYTF. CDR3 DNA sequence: TGTGCCAGCAGCTCCCGGGACAGTTACTATGGCTACACCTTC.

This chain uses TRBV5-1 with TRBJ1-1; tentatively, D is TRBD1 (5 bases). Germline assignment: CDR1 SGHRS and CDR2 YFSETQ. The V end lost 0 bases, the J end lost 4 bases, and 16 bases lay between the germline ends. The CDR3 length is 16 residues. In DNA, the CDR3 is TGCGCCAGCAGCTTGGGCACCCCGGTAAGGGGCACTGAAGCTTTCTTT. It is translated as CASSLGTPVRGTEAFF. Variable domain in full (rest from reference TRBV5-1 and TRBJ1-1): KAGVTQTPRYLIKTRGQQVTLSCSPISGHRSVSWYQQTPGQGLQFLFEYFSETQRNKGNFPGRFSGRQFSNSRSEMNVSTLELGDSALYLCASSLGTPVRGTEAFFGQGTRLTVV.

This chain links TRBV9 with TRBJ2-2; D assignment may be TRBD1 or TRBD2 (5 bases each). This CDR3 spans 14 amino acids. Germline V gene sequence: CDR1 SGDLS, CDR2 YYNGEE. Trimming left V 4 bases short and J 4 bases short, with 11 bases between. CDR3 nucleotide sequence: TGTGCCAGCAGCCCCCAGAGGGGCACCGGGGAGCTGTTTTTT. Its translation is CASSPQRGTGELFF.

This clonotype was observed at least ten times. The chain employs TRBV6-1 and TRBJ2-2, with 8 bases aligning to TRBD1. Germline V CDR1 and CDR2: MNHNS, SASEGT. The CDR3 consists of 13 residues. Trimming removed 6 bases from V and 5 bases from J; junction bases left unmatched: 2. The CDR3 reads CASRQGETGELFF. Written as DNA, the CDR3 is TGTGCCAGCAGACAGGGGGAAACCGGGGAGCTGTTTTTT.

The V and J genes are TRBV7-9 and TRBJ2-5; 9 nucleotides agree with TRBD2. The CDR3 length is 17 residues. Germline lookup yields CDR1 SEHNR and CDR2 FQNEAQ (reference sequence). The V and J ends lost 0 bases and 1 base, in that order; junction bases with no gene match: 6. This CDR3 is CASSLALAGGLQETQYF. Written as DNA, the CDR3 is TGTGCCAGCAGCTTAGCGCTGGCGGGGGGGCTCCAAGAGACCCAGTACTTC.

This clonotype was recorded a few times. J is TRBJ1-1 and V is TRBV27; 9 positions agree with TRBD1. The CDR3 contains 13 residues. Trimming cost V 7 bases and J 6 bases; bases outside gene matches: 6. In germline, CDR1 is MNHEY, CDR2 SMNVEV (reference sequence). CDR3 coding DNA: TGTGCCAGCATGGGACAGGGTTACGCTGAAGCTTTCTTT. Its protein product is CASMGQGYAEAFF.